This passage covers 29 T cell receptor beta chains from one sample sequenced in a study of technical replicates of blood from a handful of donors (dated by TCRdb to about 2017). To prepare the library, the immunoSEQ multiplex PCR assay was applied. The clones in this table, taken by TCRdb from immuneACCESS, are in-frame only. Not every clone is retained; where verified, under half of the shortfall comes from an unresolved V gene, and the cause of the rest is unknown. The sample table contains about 73,000 clones; only one count was recorded for just over 90% of them. The ten biggest clones cover 0.2% to 0.3% of the sample. The sequenced sample was T cells isolated from PBMCs. The receptors were sampled from a human donor in good health.

The chain recombines TRBV11-2 with TRBJ1-3; D might be TRBD1 (6 bases). The V end was cut by 5 bases, the J end by 5 bases, with 19 bases between. The CDR3 sequence is 16 residues long. The germline V gene has CDR1 SGHAT and CDR2 FQNNGV. CDR3 nucleotide sequence: TGTGCCAGCAGCCCCATACAGGGAAATGATAGAAACACCATATATTTT. This translates into CASSPIQGNDRNTIYF.

The chain joins TRBV19 to TRBJ2-7; possible D gene TRBD1, 6 bases. Germline V gives CDR1 LNHDA, CDR2 SQIVND (reference sequence). V lost 4 bases and J 4 bases, leaving 14 bases between the germline ends. This CDR3 spans 14 amino acids. DNA of the CDR3: TGTGCCAGTAGTACCTCGGGACACTTATACGAGCAGTACTTC. It codes for CASSTSGHLYEQYF.

The rearrangement uses TRBV10-3 and TRBJ2-3, with D possibly matching TRBD1 (5 bases). Trimming took 8 bases from V and 0 from J, leaving 12 bases between them. Germline V CDR1 and CDR2: ENHRY, SYGVKD. The CDR3 loop spans 14 amino acids. CDR3 nucleotides: TGTGCCATCGCGGAAGGGGCTAGCACAGATACGCAGTATTTT. Amino acids: CAIAEGASTDTQYF.

The gene calls are TRBV6-5 and TRBJ2-1; 7 positions agree with TRBD2. The CDR3 has 15 amino acids. V shed 4 bases, J shed 1 base, and the junction held 4 bases outside the gene matches. Germline V gene data show CDR1 as MNHEY and CDR2 as SVGAGI. In DNA form, the CDR3 reads TGTGCCAGCAGTTGGCGGGAGTTGTCCTACAATGAGCAGTTCTTC. Encoded protein: CASSWRELSYNEQFF.

This chain links TRBV7-3 with TRBJ1-1; possibly TRBD1 for D (6 bases). V gave up 4 bases and J gave up 3 bases, with 15 bases separating them. The CDR3 contains 15 residues. CDR1 is SGHTA and CDR2 is FQGTGA in the germline V gene. The CDR3 coding sequence is TGTGCCAGCAGCTCGATAGGGACATCTTACACTGAAGCTTTCTTT. Its translation: CASSSIGTSYTEAFF.

V usage is TRBV6-1 and J usage is TRBJ1-3, with 9 positions matching TRBD1. The germline gives CDR1 MNHNS, CDR2 SASEGT. This CDR3 contains 19 residues. The trim removed 4 bases at V and 1 base at J, leaving 14 bases unmatched. The DNA for the CDR3 is TGTGCCAGCAGTGGACAACAGGGGGCTGAGAGAATATCTGGAAACACCATATATTTT. It encodes CASSGQQGAERISGNTIYF.

The V gene is TRBV4-1, the J gene TRBJ2-3; TRBD1 aligns across 9 bases. The CDR3 loop spans 17 amino acids. With V trimmed by 4 bases and J by 4 bases, 12 bases remained unmatched. Looked up from germline, CDR1 is MGHRA and CDR2 is YSYEKL. Here the CDR3 reads CASSRSLQGAWADTQYF. The CDR3 DNA reads as TGCGCCAGCAGCCGATCACTACAGGGGGCGTGGGCAGATACGCAGTATTTT.

The rearrangement joins TRBV5-1 to TRBJ2-7; perhaps TRBD1 as D (5 bases). The CDR3 loop spans 14 amino acids. The germline CDR1 and CDR2 sequences are SGHRS and YFSETQ. Deletions cut 0 bases from V and 2 bases from J, with 9 bases between. This CDR3 is CASSLDRLTYEQYF. The CDR3 region has the DNA TGCGCCAGCAGCTTGGACAGGCTAACCTACGAGCAGTACTTC.

This chain links TRBV5-6 with TRBJ1-6, with D perhaps matching TRBD1 (6 bases). CDR3 length: 19 amino acids. Germline CDR1 is SGHDT and CDR2 is YYEEEE. V gave up 0 bases and J gave up 8 bases, with 24 bases separating them. CDR3 sequence reads: CASSLELFGALQGHSPLHF. CDR3 coding DNA: TGTGCCAGCAGCTTGGAGCTGTTCGGGGCCTTACAGGGCCATTCACCCCTCCACTTT.

This rearrangement joins TRBV28 to TRBJ1-1; D not certain. Looked up from germline, CDR1 is MDHEN and CDR2 is SYDVKM. The CDR3 loop spans 17 amino acids. Trimming took off 3 bases at V and 1 base at J, with 18 bases between the two ends. Here the CDR3 DNA reads TGTGCCAGCAGTTTGCGGCTGAAGCATAGAGAGAACACTGAAGCTTTCTTT. This translates into CASSLRLKHRENTEAFF. Together with reference TRBV28 and TRBJ1-1, the CDR3 gives the full variable domain: DVKVTQSSRYLVKRTGEKVFLECVQDMDHENMFWYRQDPGLGLRLIYFSYDVKMKEKGDIPEGYSVSREKKERFSLILESASTNQTSMYLCASSLRLKHRENTEAFFGQGTRLTVV.

J is TRBJ2-2 and V is TRBV11-2; 10 bases are a match to TRBD2. With 1 base clipped from V and 8 bases from J, the junction kept 7 bases outside the gene matches. Germline values: CDR1 SGHAT, CDR2 FQNNGV. The CDR3 runs 16 residues. CDR3 region: CASSLGPAGGPGELFF. The CDR3 nucleotides are TGTGCCAGCAGCTTAGGACCAGCGGGGGGGCCTGGGGAGCTGTTTTTT. Supplemented by reference TRBV11-2 and TRBJ2-2, the full variable domain reads EAGVAQSPRYKIIEKRQSVAFWCNPISGHATLYWYQQILGQGPKLLIQFQNNGVVDDSQLPKDRFSAERLKGVDSTLKIQPAKLEDSAVYLCASSLGPAGGPGELFFGEGSRLTVL.

The chain employs TRBV7-6 and TRBJ2-7; D is uncertain. V was clipped by 1 base and J by 3 bases, with 10 bases between them. The germline gives CDR1 SGHVS, CDR2 FNYEAQ. The CDR3 spans 14 residues. The CDR3 loop is CASSLGSTVYEQYF. The CDR3 DNA is TGTGCCAGCAGCTTAGGTAGTACAGTCTACGAGCAGTACTTC.

This clone was picked up one time. The rearrangement joins TRBV2 to TRBJ2-7; TRBD1 matches 8 bases. The CDR3 spans 14 residues. Per germline, CDR1 SNHLY and CDR2 FYNNEI. V was clipped by 4 bases and J by 2 bases; unmatched bases: 4. As DNA, the CDR3 is TGTGCCAGCAGTGGGGGACAGGTACCCTACGAGCAGTACTTC. Translation: CASSGGQVPYEQYF.

The rearrangement links TRBV29-1 to TRBJ1-5; tentative D call: TRBD1 (6 bases). V lost 6 bases and J 7 bases, leaving 19 bases between the germline ends. The CDR3 has 14 residues. Germline V CDR1 and CDR2: SQVTM, ANQGSEA. CDR3 DNA sequence: TGCAGCGTAGTGACAGGCCTAAGGGGACAGCCCCAGCATTTT. Translated, it gives CSVVTGLRGQPQHF.

V and J are TRBV7-8 and TRBJ2-5, with D maybe TRBD2 (6 bases). Trimming shortened V by 1 base and J by 2 bases, and 23 bases separated the two germline ends. The CDR3 sequence is 19 residues long. Germline values: CDR1 SGHVS, CDR2 FQNEAQ. This CDR3 is CASSLVGLALSPIQETQYF. The CDR3 DNA sequence: TGTGCCAGCAGCTTAGTTGGCCTAGCGCTAAGTCCAATTCAAGAGACCCAGTACTTC.

The chain recombines TRBV13 with TRBJ2-7, with TRBD1 identical over 9 bases. The CDR3 loop spans 15 amino acids. Germline V gene data show CDR1 as PRHDT and CDR2 as FYEKMQ (reference sequence). V dropped 0 bases and J dropped 5; count of bases not matched to a gene: 5. Written as DNA, the CDR3 is TGTGCCAGCAGCTTAGGAGGACAGGGGCTACACGAGCAGTACTTC. Its translation: CASSLGGQGLHEQYF.

V is TRBV19 and J is TRBJ2-1; the match to TRBD2 covers 8 bases. With V trimmed by 5 bases and J by 9 bases, 12 bases remained unmatched. The CDR3 covers 15 residues. The germline CDR1 and CDR2 sequences are LNHDA and SQIVND (reference sequence). The CDR3 DNA follows: TGTGCCAGTAGTCTTTCCCTAGCGGGTCTTAGTGAGCAGTTCTTC. Its protein is CASSLSLAGLSEQFF.

This clone has more than one count but fewer than ten. V usage is TRBV4-1 and J usage is TRBJ1-4, with D possibly TRBD1 on 5 matching bases. CDR3 size: 15 residues. CDR1 and CDR2 (germline): MGHRA, YSYEKL. The V and J ends lost 6 bases and 8 bases respectively, with 19 bases between them. The CDR3 DNA sequence: TGCGCCAGCAGTTCTACAGGTTTTGTGATAGAAAAACTGTTTTTT. Translating it yields CASSSTGFVIEKLFF.

This sequence joins TRBV13 and TRBJ1-3, with 9 bases that match TRBD1. This CDR3 has 17 residues. The germline gives CDR1 PRHDT, CDR2 FYEKMQ (reference sequence). The J segment lost 0 bases and the V segment lost 6 bases, leaving 9 bases of the junction unmatched. CDR3 sequence reads: CASRRTRDRVSGNTIYF. CDR3 sequence (DNA): TGTGCCAGCAGACGAACCCGGGACAGGGTCTCTGGAAACACCATATATTTT.

The chain has TRBV2 and TRBJ2-5; TRBD2 agrees at 10 bases. Germline V gene data show CDR1 as SNHLY and CDR2 as FYNNEI. After removal of 4 bases from V and 5 bases from J, the junction contained 4 bases not matched to a gene. The CDR3 contains 14 residues. The CDR3 loop reads CASSAGTSAETQYF. The CDR3 DNA reads TGTGCCAGCAGTGCCGGGACTAGCGCGGAGACCCAGTACTTC.

The V call is TRBV28, the J call TRBJ1-2; D possibly corresponds to TRBD1 (6 bases). The CDR3 is 13 residues long. Germline values: CDR1 MDHEN, CDR2 SYDVKM. With 3 bases removed from V and 8 bases from J, the gap between germline ends came to 13 bases. The CDR3 nucleotides are TGTGCCAGCAGTTTGGCAGGGGCCAGAGGCTACACCTTC. This translates into CASSLAGARGYTF.

This chain links TRBV10-3 with TRBJ2-1; D is perhaps TRBD1 (5 bases). Trimming shortened V by 6 bases and J by 0 bases, and 21 bases separated the two germline ends. Germline V gives CDR1 ENHRY, CDR2 SYGVKD. The CDR3 covers 18 residues. In DNA, the CDR3 is TGTGCCATCAGCCTCAAGGACACTACCACCGACTCCTACAATGAGCAGTTCTTC. It is translated as CAISLKDTTTDSYNEQFF.

J is TRBJ2-1 and V is TRBV7-6; D gene uncertain. The CDR3 spans 18 residues. The ends were cut back, 0 bases at V and 6 bases at J, with 21 bases in the middle. The germline V gene has CDR1 SGHVS and CDR2 FNYEAQ. In DNA form, the CDR3 reads TGTGCCAGCAGCTTAGCCACACCCTTAGCACCTCTAATCAATGAGCAGTTCTTC. Translated: CASSLATPLAPLINEQFF.

V and J are TRBV27 and TRBJ2-5; TRBD2 matches at 8 bases. From germline, CDR1 is MNHEY and CDR2 SMNVEV (reference sequence). The CDR3 contains 16 residues. V was clipped by 0 bases and J by 5 bases; unmatched bases: 8. This CDR3 is CASSLSIGLAAETQYF. Written as DNA, the CDR3 is TGTGCCAGCAGTTTATCGATAGGACTAGCAGCGGAGACCCAGTACTTC.

The chain joins TRBV4-1 to TRBJ1-2; tentative D call: TRBD1 (5 bases). The CDR3 totals 15 residues. CDR1 and CDR2 from the germline V gene are MGHRA and YSYEKL. Trimming left V 6 bases short and J 2 bases short, with 16 bases between. CDR3 sequence reads: CASRNVPGENYGYTF. As DNA, the CDR3 is TGCGCCAGCAGAAACGTCCCGGGGGAGAACTATGGCTACACCTTC.

This rearrangement joins TRBV7-9 to TRBJ2-1; D is possibly TRBD1 (6 bases). Germline V gene sequence: CDR1 SEHNR, CDR2 FQNEAQ (reference sequence). Trimming removed 5 bases at V and 6 bases at J, with 14 bases between. There are 14 residues in the CDR3. CDR3 nucleotides: TGTGCCAGCAGCCCCCGGACAGCGGTCAATGAGCAGTTCTTC. Its translation is CASSPRTAVNEQFF. Supplemented by reference TRBV7-9 and TRBJ2-1, the full variable domain reads DTGVSQNPRHKITKRGQNVTFRCDPISEHNRLYWYRQTLGQGPEFLTYFQNEAQLEKSRLLSDRFSAERPKGSFSTLEIQRTEQGDSAMYLCASSPRTAVNEQFFGPGTRLTVL.

There are a few counts of this clone. This sequence joins TRBV30 and TRBJ1-3, with no clear D. There are 13 residues in the CDR3. Trimming took 8 bases from V and 0 from J, leaving 11 bases between them. The germline V gene encodes CDR1 GTSNPN and CDR2 SVGIG (reference sequence). In DNA, the CDR3 is TGTGCCCGCGGACTGTTCTCTGGAAACACCATATATTTT. Translating gives CARGLFSGNTIYF. Supplemented by reference TRBV30 and TRBJ1-3, the full variable domain reads SQTIHQWPATLVQPVGSPLSLECTVEGTSNPNLYWYRQAAGRGLQLLFYSVGIGQISSEVPQNLSASRPQDRQFILSSKKLLLSDSGFYLCARGLFSGNTIYFGEGSWLTVV.

The V gene is TRBV13, the J gene TRBJ1-2; TRBD1 matches at 9 bases. J was trimmed by 4 bases and V by 3 bases; bases with no gene match: 9. Germline V gives CDR1 PRHDT, CDR2 FYEKMQ (reference sequence). There are 16 residues in the CDR3. The CDR3: CASSLGGTGKSYGYTF. DNA for the CDR3: TGTGCCAGCAGCTTGGGCGGGACAGGGAAAAGCTATGGCTACACCTTC.

The chain carries TRBV5-4 and TRBJ2-3, with TRBD2 matching 12 bases. J was trimmed by 2 bases and V by 2 bases; bases with no gene match: 3. The germline V gene encodes CDR1 SGHNT and CDR2 YYREEE (reference sequence). The CDR3 runs to 16 residues. CDR3 sequence reads: CASSFGLAGNTDTQYF. The CDR3, as DNA: TGTGCCAGCAGCTTCGGACTAGCGGGGAACACAGATACGCAGTATTTT.